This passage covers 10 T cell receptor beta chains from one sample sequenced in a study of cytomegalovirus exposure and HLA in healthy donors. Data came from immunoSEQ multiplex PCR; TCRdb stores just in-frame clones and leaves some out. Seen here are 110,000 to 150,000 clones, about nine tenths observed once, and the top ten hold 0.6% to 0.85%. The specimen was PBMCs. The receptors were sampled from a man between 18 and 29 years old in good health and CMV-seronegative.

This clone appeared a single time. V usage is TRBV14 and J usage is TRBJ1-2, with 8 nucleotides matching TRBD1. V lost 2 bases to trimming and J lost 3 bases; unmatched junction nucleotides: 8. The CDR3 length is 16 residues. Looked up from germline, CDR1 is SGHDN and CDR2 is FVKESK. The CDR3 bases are TGTGCCAGCAGCCAAAGACAGGGGCAGGGAGACTATGGCTACACCTTC. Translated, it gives CASSQRQGQGDYGYTF.

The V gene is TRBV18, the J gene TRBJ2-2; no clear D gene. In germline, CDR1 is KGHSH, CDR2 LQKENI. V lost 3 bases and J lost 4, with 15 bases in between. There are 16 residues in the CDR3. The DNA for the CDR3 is TGTGCCAGCTCACCGCTGAGCCATCCAGGCACCGGGGAGCTGTTTTTT. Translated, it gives CASSPLSHPGTGELFF.

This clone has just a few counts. CDR3 nucleotide sequence: TGTGCCAGCAGGACAGGGTTGTTGTACACTGAAGCTTTCTTT. Translated: CASRTGLLYTEAFF. V gene TRBV6-1 combines with J gene TRBJ1-1, with 7 bases lining up with TRBD1. Germline V CDR1 and CDR2: MNHNS, SASEGT. J was trimmed by 3 bases and V by 6 bases; bases with no gene match: 7. The CDR3 contains 14 residues.

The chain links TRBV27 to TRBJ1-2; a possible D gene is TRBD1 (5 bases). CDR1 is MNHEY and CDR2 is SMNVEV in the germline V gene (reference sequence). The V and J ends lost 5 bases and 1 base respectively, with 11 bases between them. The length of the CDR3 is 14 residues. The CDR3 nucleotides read TGTGCCAGCAGTCTACGCGGGGGTAACTATGGCTACACCTTC. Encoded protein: CASSLRGGNYGYTF.

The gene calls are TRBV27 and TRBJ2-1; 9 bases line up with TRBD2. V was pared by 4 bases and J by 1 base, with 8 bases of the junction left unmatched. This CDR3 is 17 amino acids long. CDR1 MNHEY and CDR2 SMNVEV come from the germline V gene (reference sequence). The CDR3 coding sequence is TGTGCCAGCAGTTCCATTAAGCTAGCGGGGTCCTACAATGAGCAGTTCTTC. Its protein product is CASSSIKLAGSYNEQFF.

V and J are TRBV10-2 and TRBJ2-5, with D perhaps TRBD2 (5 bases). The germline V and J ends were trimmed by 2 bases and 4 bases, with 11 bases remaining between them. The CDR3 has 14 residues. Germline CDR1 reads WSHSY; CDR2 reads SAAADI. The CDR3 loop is CASSEASRLETQYF. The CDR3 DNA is TGCGCCAGCAGTGAGGCTAGCCGTCTAGAGACCCAGTACTTC.

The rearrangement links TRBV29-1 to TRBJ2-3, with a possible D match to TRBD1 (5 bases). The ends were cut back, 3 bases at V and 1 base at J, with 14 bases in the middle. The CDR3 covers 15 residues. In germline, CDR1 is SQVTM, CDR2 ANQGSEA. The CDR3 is CSVEGPAEGTDTQYF. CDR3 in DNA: TGCAGCGTTGAGGGGCCCGCCGAGGGCACAGATACGCAGTATTTT.

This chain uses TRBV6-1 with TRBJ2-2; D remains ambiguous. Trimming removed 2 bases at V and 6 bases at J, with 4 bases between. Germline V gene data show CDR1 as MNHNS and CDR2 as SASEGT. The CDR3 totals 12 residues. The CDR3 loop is CASSELSGELFF. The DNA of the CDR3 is TGTGCCAGCAGTGAACTGTCCGGGGAGCTGTTTTTT.

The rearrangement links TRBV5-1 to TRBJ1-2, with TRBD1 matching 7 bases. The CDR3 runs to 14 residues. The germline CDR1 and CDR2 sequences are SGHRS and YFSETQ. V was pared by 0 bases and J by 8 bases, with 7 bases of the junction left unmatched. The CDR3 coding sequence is TGCGCCAGCAGCTTGGCCAGACAGGGTTTGGGCTACACCTTC. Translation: CASSLARQGLGYTF.

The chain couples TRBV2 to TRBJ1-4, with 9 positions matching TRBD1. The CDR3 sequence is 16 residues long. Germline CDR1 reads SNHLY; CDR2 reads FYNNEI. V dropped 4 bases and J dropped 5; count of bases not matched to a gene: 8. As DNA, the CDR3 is TGTGCCAGCAGTGGACTCACCGGGACAGGGAATGAAAAACTGTTTTTT. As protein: CASSGLTGTGNEKLFF.